The 22 T cell receptor beta chains in this list originate from one sample, sequenced in a study of vaccination effects on CD4 cells after COVID-19. Antigen specificity for these receptors is unknown. After expansion with viral peptide pools in the ViraFEST assay, antigen-specific CD4+ T cells were sequenced. Culturing for roughly 10 days preceded CD4+ T cell isolation. The person acquired a PCR-confirmed SARS-CoV-2 infection between March and December 2020. Some clones are missing from TCRdb's copy, which holds only in-frame ones; the method was immunoSEQ multiplex PCR. The table shows tens of thousands of clones, with 76% occurring only once. The input for sequencing was CD4+ T cells from PBMCs cultured with HIV peptides, taken before COVID-19 vaccination. The subset: HIV-1 Nef peptide pool negative control/reference culture. The receptor source for this set is a human donor who had a prior SARS-CoV-2 infection.

This clone came up a few times. The rearrangement links TRBV7-8 to TRBJ2-2; 9 nucleotides align to TRBD1. Germline V gene lookup returns CDR1 SGHVS and CDR2 FQNEAQ. V lost 4 bases, J lost 1 base, and 7 bases stayed unmatched. The CDR3 is 17 amino acids. CDR3 loop: CASSYRDRVLNTGELFF. The CDR3 DNA reads TGTGCCAGCAGCTATCGGGACAGGGTCCTGAACACCGGGGAGCTGTTTTTT.

The chain joins TRBV23-1 to TRBJ2-3; the D gene is possibly TRBD1 (5 bases). TRBV23-1 is designated an ORF whose function remains uncertain. V lost 4 bases and J 4 bases, leaving 21 bases between the germline ends. There are 17 residues in the CDR3. This chain's CDR3 is CASSLREKWAYADTQYF. DNA of the CDR3: TGCGCCAGCAGTCTCAGGGAAAAGTGGGCTTATGCAGATACGCAGTATTTT.

This sequence joins TRBV10-2 and TRBJ2-7; D is possibly TRBD2 (5 bases). Germline CDR1 and CDR2: WSHSY and SAAADI. V was clipped by 1 base and J by 0 bases, with 13 bases between them. CDR3 size: 16 residues. The CDR3 reads CASSEFLAASSYEQYF. DNA of the CDR3: TGCGCCAGCAGTGAGTTTCTAGCCGCCAGCTCCTACGAGCAGTACTTC.

This chain's CDR3 is CASSFTGRSNQPQHF. Here the CDR3 DNA reads TGTGCCAGCAGTTTCACAGGACGGAGCAATCAGCCCCAGCATTTT. The chain uses TRBV6-5 and TRBJ1-5; D is possibly TRBD1 (5 bases). CDR3 length equals 15 residues. Trimming cost V 4 bases and J 1 base, with 11 bases left between them. Germline V gene data show CDR1 as MNHEY and CDR2 as SVGAGI.

J is TRBJ2-7 and V is TRBV4-3; no definite D call. V was clipped by 1 base and J by 3 bases, with 10 bases between them. The V gene's germline CDR1 is LGHNA and CDR2 YSLEER. The CDR3 has 14 amino acids. The CDR3 protein is CASSQGTPDYEQYF. The CDR3, as DNA: TGCGCCAGCAGCCAAGGTACTCCCGACTACGAGCAGTACTTC.

The rearrangement links TRBV29-1 to TRBJ1-3; D uncertain. The V gene lost 1 base and the J gene lost 0 bases, with 10 bases spanning the gap. CDR3 size: 15 residues. The V gene's germline CDR1 is SQVTM and CDR2 ANQGSEA. The CDR3 sequence is CSVEGSDYSGNTIYF. The CDR3 nucleotides read TGCAGCGTTGAAGGGTCAGACTACTCTGGAAACACCATATATTTT.

This chain joins TRBV3-1 (or the pseudogene TRBV3-2) and TRBJ1-4; D is ambiguous. The germline V and J ends were trimmed by 0 bases and 8 bases, with 10 bases remaining between them. Germline values: CDR1 LGHDT, CDR2 YNNKEL (reference sequence). CDR3 length equals 14 residues. CDR3 protein: CASSQDLDVEKLFF. CDR3 DNA sequence: TGTGCCAGCAGCCAAGATCTTGACGTCGAAAAACTGTTTTTT.

The gene calls are TRBV7-9 and TRBJ1-1, with D maybe TRBD1 (5 bases). The germline V gene encodes CDR1 SEHNR and CDR2 FQNEAQ (reference sequence). The CDR3 is 13 amino acids. V was pared by 11 bases and J by 3 bases, with 16 bases between. The CDR3 protein is CAYKGREDTEAFF. The CDR3 DNA reads as TGTGCCTATAAGGGGCGGGAGGACACTGAAGCTTTCTTT.

The chain employs TRBV3-1 (or the pseudogene TRBV3-2) and TRBJ2-5; 7 bases agree with TRBD2. In germline, CDR1 is LGHDT, CDR2 YNNKEL (reference sequence). The CDR3 covers 15 residues. With V trimmed by 0 bases and J by 6 bases, 7 bases remained unmatched. The CDR3, as DNA: TGTGCCAGCAGCCAAGATGCACTAGCGAGGAAGACCCAGTACTTC. Residues: CASSQDALARKTQYF.

The chain recombines TRBV6-1 with TRBJ1-6; D is ambiguous. The CDR3 contains 16 residues. Looked up from germline, CDR1 is MNHNS and CDR2 is SASEGT. V lost 4 bases and J 8 bases, leaving 18 bases between the germline ends. CDR3 region: CASSVWGSLMYSPLHF. The DNA of the CDR3 is TGTGCCAGCAGTGTGTGGGGTTCATTGATGTATTCACCCCTCCACTTT.

V is TRBV7-2 and J is TRBJ2-7, with D perhaps matching TRBD2 (7 bases). This CDR3 is built from 14 residues. Trimming removed 0 bases from V and 4 bases from J, with 10 bases in between. CDR1 and CDR2 (germline): SGHTA, FQGNSA. The CDR3 here is CASSLAGGAYEQYF. The CDR3 DNA reads as TGTGCCAGCAGCTTAGCAGGGGGGGCGTACGAGCAGTACTTC.

In DNA, the CDR3 is TGTGCCAGCAGCTCACTCGGACAGGGTAACTATGGCTACACCTTC. Residues: CASSSLGQGNYGYTF. This rearrangement joins TRBV7-9 to TRBJ1-2, with 8 bases matching TRBD1. The CDR3 covers 15 residues. Germline values: CDR1 SEHNR, CDR2 FQNEAQ (reference sequence). Unmatched junction bases numbered 5, after V lost 4 bases and J lost 1 base.

The CDR3 sequence is CASSWVSGTVYQETQYF. CDR3 DNA sequence: TGTGCCAGCAGCTGGGTCTCCGGGACAGTTTACCAAGAGACCCAGTACTTC. V gene TRBV5-6 combines with J gene TRBJ2-5, with 7 nucleotides matching TRBD1. CDR1 and CDR2 (germline): SGHDT, YYEEEE. V dropped 3 bases and J dropped 0; count of bases not matched to a gene: 11. This CDR3 has 17 amino acids.

The chain combines TRBV11-2 with TRBJ2-1; D is tentatively TRBD1 or TRBD2 (5 bases each). The ends were cut back, 6 bases at V and 5 bases at J, with 20 bases in the middle. Per the germline V gene, CDR1 is SGHAT and CDR2 is FQNNGV. This CDR3 contains 16 residues. The CDR3 sequence: CASSRPGPISNNEQFF. In DNA, the CDR3 is TGTGCCAGCAGTAGACCGGGACCAATATCGAACAATGAGCAGTTCTTC. Supplemented by reference TRBV11-2 and TRBJ2-1, the full variable domain reads EAGVAQSPRYKIIEKRQSVAFWCNPISGHATLYWYQQILGQGPKLLIQFQNNGVVDDSQLPKDRFSAERLKGVDSTLKIQPAKLEDSAVYLCASSRPGPISNNEQFFGPGTRLTVL.

This clone occurred a few times. The chain combines TRBV7-9 with TRBJ1-1; D is uncertain. The CDR3 spans 15 residues. Germline loops: CDR1 SEHNR, CDR2 FQNEAQ (reference sequence). Trimming removed 4 bases at V and 2 bases at J, with 14 bases between. The chain's CDR3 is CASSSHSRQNTEAFF. CDR3 in DNA: TGTGCCAGCAGCTCGCATAGTCGTCAAAACACTGAAGCTTTCTTT.

J is TRBJ1-3 and V is TRBV5-1; D call uncertain. The V and J ends lost 0 bases and 0 bases respectively, with 4 bases between them. This CDR3 comprises 14 residues. The germline CDR1 and CDR2 sequences are SGHRS and YFSETQ. CDR3 DNA sequence: TGCGCCAGCAGCTTGGATGGCTCTGGAAACACCATATATTTT. Translation gives CASSLDGSGNTIYF.

The V call is TRBV12-3 or TRBV12-4, the J call TRBJ2-5; TRBD2 might be the D (5 bases). Trimming cost V 3 bases and J 5 bases, with 10 bases left between them. CDR3 size: 13 residues. The CDR3 bases are TGTGCCAGCAGTTTTTACTCGGGGGAGACCCAGTACTTC. This encodes CASSFYSGETQYF.

The rearrangement joins TRBV23-1 to TRBJ2-2; D tentatively fits TRBD1 or TRBD2 (5 bases each). TRBV23-1 is noted as an ORF with a role that remains uncertain. This CDR3 region has 19 residues. V dropped 0 bases and J dropped 3 bases, with 20 bases sitting between them. The CDR3 DNA reads as TGCGCCAGCAGTCAATCTCGTCGCTGGGGGACGAACCACACCGGGGAGCTGTTTTTT. Translated, it gives CASSQSRRWGTNHTGELFF.

This clone was seen a handful of times. This chain joins TRBV2 and TRBJ2-1; D gene ambiguous. Germline loops: CDR1 SNHLY, CDR2 FYNNEI. The V gene lost 8 bases and the J gene lost 4 bases, with 6 bases spanning the gap. The CDR3 is 11 amino acids. Here the CDR3 reads CASRVYNEQFF. CDR3 nucleotide sequence: TGTGCCAGCCGAGTTTACAATGAGCAGTTCTTC.

The rearrangement links TRBV5-4 to TRBJ2-2, with D possibly being TRBD2 (6 bases). This CDR3 region has 17 residues. V lost 4 bases and J 4 bases, leaving 20 bases between the germline ends. Germline V gene lookup returns CDR1 SGHNT and CDR2 YYREEE (reference sequence). In DNA, the CDR3 is TGTGCCAGCAGCCGCGGGATAGACTCATGGGGCACCGGGGAGCTGTTTTTT. It is translated as CASSRGIDSWGTGELFF. Based on the CDR3 plus reference TRBV5-4 and TRBJ2-2, the full variable domain is ETGVTQSPTHLIKTRGQQVTLRCSSQSGHNTVSWYQQALGQGPQFIFQYYREEENGRGNFPPRFSGLQFPNYSSELNVNALELDDSALYLCASSRGIDSWGTGELFFGEGSRLTVL.

The rearrangement uses TRBV6-7 and TRBJ2-1; TRBD2 aligns across 12 bases. TRBV6-7 is flagged as an ORF with uncertain function. The V segment lost 2 bases and the J segment 3 bases; nucleotides outside the gene matches: 5. The length of the CDR3 is 17 residues. This CDR3 is CASSYRSSGRDYNEQFF. CDR3 nucleotides: TGTGCCAGCAGTTACAGGTCTAGCGGGAGGGACTACAATGAGCAGTTCTTC.

A few counts support this clone. The chain has TRBV7-9 and TRBJ2-5; 10 bases are a match to TRBD2. This CDR3 spans 16 amino acids. V lost 10 bases to trimming and J lost 4 bases; unmatched junction nucleotides: 15. Germline V gene data show CDR1 as SEHNR and CDR2 as FQNEAQ (reference sequence). DNA for the CDR3: TGTGCCACCAAACGAGCAGGGCTAGCGGGAGCAGAGACCCAGTACTTC. This encodes CATKRAGLAGAETQYF.